These 24 T cell receptor beta chains were all obtained from the same sample, sequenced in a study of blood T cell repertoires in COVID-19. Measured with immunoSEQ multiplex PCR; TCRdb has only the in-frame clones, and not every one. This table has nearly 95,000 clones, roughly 84% appearing once. The sample was peripheral blood. The receptors were sampled from a woman of 80 years or more with acute or convalescent COVID-19.

The chain carries TRBV11-3 and TRBJ2-1; 10 bases fit TRBD2. CDR1 is SGHNT, CDR2 YENEEA, per germline. V lost 8 bases and J lost 2; bases outside the gene matches: 3. The CDR3 runs to 14 residues. CDR3: CASGAGGAYNEQFF. In DNA, the CDR3 is TGTGCCAGCGGAGCGGGAGGGGCCTACAATGAGCAGTTCTTC.

This CDR3 reads CASSWRQGTGVGGYTF. The CDR3 DNA reads TGTGCCAGCAGTTGGAGACAGGGGACGGGTGTGGGTGGCTACACCTTC. The rearrangement uses TRBV27 and TRBJ1-2; TRBD1 matches 8 bases. CDR3 size: 16 residues. Germline V gene sequence: CDR1 MNHEY, CDR2 SMNVEV (reference sequence). V was clipped by 4 bases and J by 7 bases; unmatched bases: 14.

V and J are TRBV6-1 and TRBJ2-1; 7 nucleotides match TRBD2. The junction had 18 bases not matched to a gene; V was cut back by 1 base and J by 9 bases. The germline V gene encodes CDR1 MNHNS and CDR2 SASEGT. The CDR3 length is 18 residues. The CDR3 DNA sequence: TGTGCCAGCAGTGAAGTGGTCGCTAGCGGACCTTCTACAAGTGAGCAGTTCTTC. Amino acids: CASSEVVASGPSTSEQFF.

The J gene is TRBJ1-1, the V gene TRBV2; D not certain. The V gene's germline CDR1 is SNHLY and CDR2 FYNNEI. The germline V and J ends were trimmed by 6 bases and 3 bases, with 14 bases remaining between them. CDR3 length: 14 residues. CDR3 sequence: CASRRRGWDTEAFF. Written as DNA, the CDR3 is TGTGCCAGCAGGCGACGCGGCTGGGACACTGAAGCTTTCTTT.

The V gene is TRBV5-1, the J gene TRBJ1-4, with 10 bases fitting TRBD1. Germline loops: CDR1 SGHRS, CDR2 YFSETQ. The CDR3 is made up of 16 amino acids. V was pared by 0 bases and J by 8 bases, with 7 bases of the junction left unmatched. CDR3 sequence reads: CASSLGLGTGVEKLFF. The CDR3 nucleotides are TGCGCCAGCAGCTTGGGCCTCGGGACAGGGGTGGAAAAACTGTTTTTT.

V and J are TRBV24-1 and TRBJ2-2, with D perhaps TRBD2 (6 bases). CDR3 length equals 16 residues. Trimming took off 5 bases at V and 0 bases at J, with 12 bases between the two ends. CDR1 KGHDR and CDR2 SFDVKD come from the germline V gene. The CDR3 spells CATSAGRDSNTGELFF. CDR3 nucleotide sequence: TGTGCCACCAGTGCGGGCCGGGACTCGAACACCGGGGAGCTGTTTTTT.

This clone was seen only once. The chain links TRBV28 to TRBJ2-7; D is perhaps TRBD1 (6 bases). Germline values: CDR1 MDHEN, CDR2 SYDVKM. CDR3 length: 13 residues. Trimming cost V 5 bases and J 2 bases, with 10 bases left between them. CDR3 loop: CASSIGQPYEQYF. The CDR3 DNA sequence: TGTGCCAGCAGTATTGGACAGCCCTACGAGCAGTACTTC.

This sequence joins TRBV5-6 and TRBJ1-5; 10 bases agree with TRBD1. V was clipped by 4 bases and J by 5 bases; unmatched bases: 6. CDR1 and CDR2 from the germline V gene are SGHDT and YYEEEE. This CDR3 region has 15 residues. CDR3 sequence: CASSRRTGGDQPQHF. In DNA, the CDR3 is TGTGCCAGCAGCCGACGGACAGGGGGTGATCAGCCCCAGCATTTT.

In its sample, this clone was seen a few times. This chain connects TRBV30 to TRBJ1-1; the D gene is possibly TRBD1 (6 bases). The CDR3 covers 15 residues. V dropped 3 bases and J dropped 1 base, with 15 bases sitting between them. CDR1 and CDR2 from the germline V gene are GTSNPN and SVGIG (reference sequence). CDR3 protein: CAWSPTGMENTEAFF. CDR3 sequence (DNA): TGTGCCTGGAGCCCCACAGGGATGGAGAACACTGAAGCTTTCTTT.

The V call is TRBV24-1, the J call TRBJ2-1, with D uncertain. This CDR3 contains 11 residues. V dropped 4 bases and J dropped 7 bases, with 4 bases sitting between them. In germline, CDR1 is KGHDR, CDR2 SFDVKD. The CDR3 sequence is CATSDQNEQFF. CDR3 DNA: TGTGCCACCAGTGACCAAAATGAGCAGTTCTTC.

This clone was counted once. In nucleotides, the CDR3 is TGTGCCAGCAGCTTAAGTCCAGCGGGGAGACAAGAGACCCAGTACTTC. This translates into CASSLSPAGRQETQYF. The V and J genes are TRBV7-3 and TRBJ2-5; 7 positions agree with TRBD2. CDR1 and CDR2 (germline): SGHTA, FQGTGA. Trimming took 1 base from V and 2 from J; bases not matched to a gene: 7. This CDR3 is 16 amino acids long.

The chain joins TRBV30 to TRBJ1-5, with TRBD1 matching over 8 bases. V was pared by 0 bases and J by 4 bases, with 8 bases of the junction left unmatched. Germline V lookup: CDR1 GTSNPN, CDR2 SVGIG (reference sequence). The CDR3 loop spans 16 amino acids. The CDR3 reads CAWSVGQGALNQPQHF. In nucleotides, the CDR3 is TGTGCCTGGAGTGTCGGGCAGGGGGCGCTTAATCAGCCCCAGCATTTT.

The chain employs TRBV18 and TRBJ2-2; D is perhaps TRBD2 (5 bases). CDR1 and CDR2 (germline): KGHSH, LQKENI. Trimming removed 0 bases at V and 7 bases at J, with 12 bases between. The CDR3 consists of 15 residues. The CDR3 protein is CASSPPPGRNGELFF. DNA of the CDR3: TGTGCCAGCTCACCACCGCCGGGAAGGAACGGGGAGCTGTTTTTT.

V is TRBV5-1 and J is TRBJ2-1; 8 bases agree with TRBD2. The germline gives CDR1 SGHRS, CDR2 YFSETQ. The CDR3 spans 14 residues. V lost 4 bases to trimming and J lost 7 bases; unmatched junction nucleotides: 7. Here the CDR3 DNA reads TGCGCCAGCAGCAAACTAGCGGAGTCAAATGAGCAGTTCTTC. Protein sequence: CASSKLAESNEQFF. The full variable domain, its missing parts supplied by reference TRBV5-1 and TRBJ2-1, is KAGVTQTPRYLIKTRGQQVTLSCSPISGHRSVSWYQQTPGQGLQFLFEYFSETQRNKGNFPGRFSGRQFSNSRSEMNVSTLELGDSALYLCASSKLAESNEQFFGPGTRLTVL.

The chain carries TRBV20-1 and TRBJ2-3, with D unclear. Trimming pared 5 bases from V and 2 bases from J, leaving 5 bases between. This CDR3 spans 11 amino acids. From germline, CDR1 is DFQATT and CDR2 SNEGSKA (reference sequence). CDR3 in DNA: TGCAGTGCTCGACTCACAGATACGCAGTATTTT. Its protein product is CSARLTDTQYF.

J is TRBJ1-2 and V is TRBV19, with D tentatively TRBD1 (5 bases). V lost 6 bases and J lost 6, with 17 bases in between. CDR1 and CDR2 (germline): LNHDA, SQIVND (reference sequence). The CDR3 totals 14 residues. For the CDR3, the DNA is TGTGCCAGTAGGAGTGGCAGGGCTACTCATGGCTACACCTTC. Its translation: CASRSGRATHGYTF.

The J gene is TRBJ1-1, the V gene TRBV5-6; no reliable D call. Germline V lookup: CDR1 SGHDT, CDR2 YYEEEE. Trimming removed 4 bases at V and 3 bases at J, with 10 bases between. The length of the CDR3 is 13 residues. The CDR3 loop is CASSPYSHTEAFF. The CDR3 DNA reads as TGTGCCAGCAGCCCCTACTCCCACACTGAAGCTTTCTTT.

The chain uses TRBV5-1 and TRBJ1-1; D possibly corresponds to TRBD1 (6 bases). The CDR3 length is 13 residues. Germline V gives CDR1 SGHRS, CDR2 YFSETQ. V was trimmed by 4 bases and J by 5 bases, leaving 12 bases between them. The CDR3 DNA sequence: TGCGCCAGCAGCATCACAGGGAAAACTGAAGCTTTCTTT. Encoded protein: CASSITGKTEAFF. Based on the CDR3 plus reference TRBV5-1 and TRBJ1-1, the full variable domain is KAGVTQTPRYLIKTRGQQVTLSCSPISGHRSVSWYQQTPGQGLQFLFEYFSETQRNKGNFPGRFSGRQFSNSRSEMNVSTLELGDSALYLCASSITGKTEAFFGQGTRLTVV.

In DNA, the CDR3 is TGTGCCAGCAGCCCACAGGGACAGCCCTATGGCTACACCTTC. Protein product: CASSPQGQPYGYTF. This chain uses TRBV28 with TRBJ1-2; 7 positions agree with TRBD1. Germline CDR1 reads MDHEN; CDR2 reads SYDVKM. Unmatched junction bases numbered 8, after V lost 6 bases and J lost 4 bases. The CDR3 sequence is 14 residues long.

The genes are TRBV5-1 and TRBJ2-1, with D perhaps TRBD1 (6 bases). The CDR3 sequence is 15 residues long. Germline V gene sequence: CDR1 SGHRS, CDR2 YFSETQ. Trimming pared 4 bases from V and 5 bases from J, leaving 16 bases between. The CDR3 here is CASSPGVSKNNEQFF. The CDR3 DNA follows: TGCGCCAGCAGCCCAGGGGTATCTAAAAACAATGAGCAGTTCTTC.

The chain is built from TRBV7-2 and TRBJ1-2, with 7 bases that match TRBD1. Germline-derived CDR1 and CDR2 are SGHTA and FQGNSA. This CDR3 contains 15 residues. Trimming removed 5 bases from V and 5 bases from J; junction bases left unmatched: 11. CDR3 sequence reads: CASSPGNRGLYGYTF. In DNA form, the CDR3 reads TGTGCCAGCAGCCCTGGAAACAGGGGATTGTATGGCTACACCTTC.

The genes are TRBV2 and TRBJ2-3, with 12 bases aligning to TRBD2. CDR1 is SNHLY and CDR2 is FYNNEI in the germline V gene. V was clipped by 8 bases and J by 1 base; unmatched bases: 1. The CDR3 is 14 amino acids. CDR3 bases: TGTGCCAGCGGACTAGCGGGGCGCACAGATACGCAGTATTTT. This codes for CASGLAGRTDTQYF.

The chain uses TRBV7-2 and TRBJ2-7, with 11 bases fitting TRBD1. V was clipped by 5 bases and J by 3 bases; unmatched bases: 3. This CDR3 has 14 residues. Germline loops: CDR1 SGHTA, CDR2 FQGNSA. The CDR3 here is CASSAGTGGYEQYF. For the CDR3, the DNA is TGTGCCAGCAGCGCCGGGACAGGGGGCTACGAGCAGTACTTC.

The CDR3 DNA sequence: TGTGCCAGCAGTTACGATGGGGCTAGCGGGAGTAATGAGCAGTTCTTC. It yields the protein CASSYDGASGSNEQFF. V gene TRBV6-5 combines with J gene TRBJ2-1; 10 nucleotides align to TRBD2. Germline CDR1 reads MNHEY; CDR2 reads SVGAGI. This CDR3 spans 16 amino acids. The V segment lost 2 bases and the J segment 7 bases; nucleotides outside the gene matches: 8.